These 20 T cell receptor beta chains originate from one sample sequenced in a study of T cell changes during pregnancy in multiple sclerosis. TCRdb's copy holds only in-frame clones and misses some; the assay was immunoSEQ multiplex PCR. Among under 40,000 clones listed, around nine tenths were seen once. The source was CD4+ T cells from peripheral blood mononuclear cells, collected in the third trimester of pregnancy. Receptor source: a female donor in good health, enrolled as a control in a pregnancy study.

A few counts support this clone. The V gene is TRBV7-9, the J gene TRBJ1-1; 7 nucleotides match TRBD1. CDR1 SEHNR and CDR2 FQNEAQ come from the germline V gene (reference sequence). V gave up 5 bases and J gave up 5 bases; unmatched junction bases: 5. The CDR3 covers 13 residues. In DNA, the CDR3 is TGTGCCAGCAGCACAGGGGACAAAACTGAAGCTTTCTTT. Translation gives CASSTGDKTEAFF.

V usage is TRBV7-6 and J usage is TRBJ1-3; D unresolved. The V end lost 5 bases, the J end lost 0 bases, and 11 bases lay between the germline ends. Germline V lookup: CDR1 SGHVS, CDR2 FNYEAQ. The length of the CDR3 is 15 residues. CDR3 sequence reads: CASSPQVRSGNTIYF. DNA of the CDR3: TGTGCCAGCAGCCCGCAGGTCCGCTCTGGAAACACCATATATTTT.

The V gene is TRBV7-9, the J gene TRBJ1-2, with 12 bases lining up with TRBD1. V shed 5 bases, J shed 6 bases, and the junction held 7 bases outside the gene matches. Germline-derived CDR1 and CDR2 are SEHNR and FQNEAQ (reference sequence). This CDR3 is built from 15 residues. The CDR3 here is CASSRDRGQSDGYTF. CDR3 bases: TGTGCCAGCAGCAGGGACAGGGGGCAGTCTGATGGCTACACCTTC. The whole variable domain, remainder taken from reference TRBV7-9 and TRBJ1-2, is DTGVSQNPRHKITKRGQNVTFRCDPISEHNRLYWYRQTLGQGPEFLTYFQNEAQLEKSRLLSDRFSAERPKGSFSTLEIQRTEQGDSAMYLCASSRDRGQSDGYTFGSGTRLTVV.

The V gene is TRBV28, the J gene TRBJ1-2; 7 bases align to TRBD1. Germline loops: CDR1 MDHEN, CDR2 SYDVKM. The CDR3 sequence is 13 residues long. With V trimmed by 5 bases and J by 7 bases, 7 bases remained unmatched. The DNA for the CDR3 is TGTGCCAGCAGTATTCGACAGGGAGGTGGCTACACCTTC. It is translated as CASSIRQGGGYTF.

The genes are TRBV29-1 and TRBJ2-5; 10 bases line up with TRBD2. The CDR3 is made up of 13 amino acids. The V gene's germline CDR1 is SQVTM and CDR2 ANQGSEA. V lost 4 bases, J lost 5 bases, and 4 bases stayed unmatched. CDR3 bases: TGCAGCGTTGCGCCGACTAGCGGGGAGACCCAGTACTTC. Its translation is CSVAPTSGETQYF.

The chain joins TRBV6-5 to TRBJ1-1; 8 bases match TRBD1. This CDR3 spans 15 amino acids. The V segment lost 6 bases and the J segment 0 bases; nucleotides outside the gene matches: 6. Germline V gives CDR1 MNHEY, CDR2 SVGAGI. In DNA, the CDR3 is TGTGCCAGCAGCCCCAGGGACAGGTTGAACACTGAAGCTTTCTTT. It encodes CASSPRDRLNTEAFF.

J is TRBJ2-1 and V is TRBV29-1; 11 positions agree with TRBD2. The CDR3 extends over 14 amino acids. Germline V gives CDR1 SQVTM, CDR2 ANQGSEA. Losses at the gene ends were 6 bases for V and 4 bases for J; bases not matched to a gene: 5. The DNA of the CDR3 is TGCAGCGTAGCCGGGACTAGCGGATACAATGAGCAGTTCTTC. Translated: CSVAGTSGYNEQFF.

The rearrangement uses TRBV30 and TRBJ1-2, with TRBD1 matching 8 bases. CDR3 length: 14 amino acids. J lost 2 bases, V lost 4 bases, and 6 bases had no gene match. The V gene's germline CDR1 is GTSNPN and CDR2 SVGIG (reference sequence). DNA of the CDR3: TGTGCCTGGAACCCCAGGACAGGGAACTATGGCTACACCTTC. Residues: CAWNPRTGNYGYTF. Combining the CDR3 with reference TRBV30 and TRBJ1-2 gives the whole variable domain SQTIHQWPATLVQPVGSPLSLECTVEGTSNPNLYWYRQAAGRGLQLLFYSVGIGQISSEVPQNLSASRPQDRQFILSSKKLLLSDSGFYLCAWNPRTGNYGYTFGSGTRLTVV.

The chain combines TRBV6-1 with TRBJ1-2; D not certain. Between the trimmed V and J ends, which lost 2 bases and 4 bases, there was a span of 14 bases. CDR1 and CDR2 (germline): MNHNS, SASEGT. The CDR3 sequence is 15 residues long. The CDR3 DNA reads TGTGCCAGCAGTGAATTGGCGGTTTCGCTCTATGGCTACACCTTC. Translating gives CASSELAVSLYGYTF.

In DNA, the CDR3 is TGTGCCAGCAGTAAGGGACAGGGTGAGGGCTACACCTTC. It specifies CASSKGQGEGYTF. The chain joins TRBV6-1 to TRBJ1-2, with TRBD1 matching over 9 bases. The V segment lost 5 bases and the J segment 8 bases; nucleotides outside the gene matches: 6. Germline V gene data show CDR1 as MNHNS and CDR2 as SASEGT. The CDR3 extends over 13 amino acids.

The gene calls are TRBV14 and TRBJ1-1; the D gene is possibly TRBD1 (6 bases). The CDR3 is made up of 15 amino acids. CDR1 and CDR2 (germline): SGHDN, FVKESK. V shed 4 bases and J shed 1 base, with 13 bases lying between them. The CDR3 bases are TGTGCCAGCAGCCCAATGACAGGCGGGAACACTGAAGCTTTCTTT. Translated, it gives CASSPMTGGNTEAFF.

The chain has TRBV6-4 and TRBJ1-1, with 10 bases lining up with TRBD1. This CDR3 has 14 residues. Trimming at V came to 2 bases and at J to 6 bases, leaving 3 bases not matched to a gene. Germline CDR1 reads MRHNA; CDR2 reads SNTAGT. The chain's CDR3 is CASSDGQGVSEAFF. The CDR3 nucleotides read TGTGCCAGCAGTGACGGACAGGGGGTCTCTGAAGCTTTCTTT.

There are a few counts of this clone. The V gene is TRBV7-2, the J gene TRBJ2-1; 7 nucleotides align to TRBD2. The CDR3 contains 15 residues. Germline V gene data show CDR1 as SGHTA and CDR2 as FQGNSA. Unmatched junction bases numbered 10, after V lost 4 bases and J lost 7 bases. CDR3 bases: TGTGCCAGCAGCTCAGACGGGACTACCGGGAATGAGCAGTTCTTC. It yields the protein CASSSDGTTGNEQFF.

The chain carries TRBV11-2 and TRBJ2-5; 8 bases are shared with TRBD2. Germline lookup yields CDR1 SGHAT and CDR2 FQNNGV. Losses at the gene ends were 3 bases for V and 5 bases for J; bases not matched to a gene: 8. This CDR3 is built from 15 residues. Here the CDR3 reads CASSLNGGVLETQYF. The CDR3 coding sequence is TGTGCCAGCAGCTTGAACGGGGGGGTTTTGGAGACCCAGTACTTC. Variable domain in full (rest from reference TRBV11-2 and TRBJ2-5): EAGVAQSPRYKIIEKRQSVAFWCNPISGHATLYWYQQILGQGPKLLIQFQNNGVVDDSQLPKDRFSAERLKGVDSTLKIQPAKLEDSAVYLCASSLNGGVLETQYFGPGTRLLVL.

The chain recombines TRBV7-2 with TRBJ2-1; 8 nucleotides line up with TRBD2. The V segment lost 6 bases and the J segment 6 bases; nucleotides outside the gene matches: 10. This CDR3 region has 15 residues. Germline V lookup: CDR1 SGHTA, CDR2 FQGNSA. The CDR3 region has the DNA TGTGCCAGCAGGGAGCGGAGCGGGAGAGGCAATGAGCAGTTCTTC. Encoded protein: CASRERSGRGNEQFF.

The V gene is TRBV28, the J gene TRBJ1-5; unclear D gene. Per the germline V gene, CDR1 is MDHEN and CDR2 is SYDVKM. This CDR3 has 15 residues. Trimming took 4 bases from V and 6 from J, leaving 16 bases between them. For the CDR3, the DNA is TGTGCCAGCAGTTCCCCTGCACGAGCGGGTCAGCCCCAGCATTTT. The encoded protein is CASSSPARAGQPQHF.

The chain couples TRBV7-6 to TRBJ2-7, with 9 nucleotides matching TRBD2. Per germline, CDR1 SGHVS and CDR2 FNYEAQ. The CDR3 is made up of 16 amino acids. Germline trimming cut 0 bases from V and 3 bases from J; bases unmatched to any gene: 6. The CDR3 DNA is TGTGCCAGCAGCTTAGCGGTAGCGGGAGCCGGCTACGAGCAGTACTTC. This codes for CASSLAVAGAGYEQYF.

The rearrangement uses TRBV7-6 and TRBJ1-1; weak D call: TRBD1 (6 bases). Looked up from germline, CDR1 is SGHVS and CDR2 is FNYEAQ. V lost 5 bases, J lost 4 bases, and 14 bases lay in between. The CDR3 sequence is 14 residues long. The CDR3 here is CASSPQGGRTEAFF. As DNA, the CDR3 is TGTGCCAGCAGCCCACAGGGTGGGCGCACTGAAGCTTTCTTT.

The rearrangement links TRBV7-6 to TRBJ1-1; 10 nucleotides line up with TRBD1. The junction had 1 base not matched to a gene; V was cut back by 5 bases and J by 7 bases. The germline V gene has CDR1 SGHVS and CDR2 FNYEAQ. This CDR3 is built from 12 residues. CDR3 in amino acids: CASSGQGVEAFF. In DNA form, the CDR3 reads TGTGCCAGCAGCGGACAGGGGGTTGAAGCTTTCTTT. Variable domain in full (rest from reference TRBV7-6 and TRBJ1-1): GAGVSQSPRYKVTKRGQDVALRCDPISGHVSLYWYRQALGQGPEFLTYFNYEAQQDKSGLPNDRFSAERPEGSISTLTIQRTEQRDSAMYRCASSGQGVEAFFGQGTRLTVV.

V is TRBV19 and J is TRBJ2-5, with TRBD2 matching 7 bases. Trimming at V came to 5 bases and at J to 3 bases, leaving 6 bases not matched to a gene. The CDR3 contains 14 residues. Germline assignment: CDR1 LNHDA and CDR2 SQIVND (reference sequence). The chain's CDR3 is CASSFFAGEETQYF. CDR3 DNA sequence: TGTGCCAGTAGTTTTTTTGCGGGAGAAGAGACCCAGTACTTC.